The 28 T cell receptor beta chains given below trace back to one sample, sequenced in a study of vaccination effects on CD4 cells after COVID-19. These receptors' targets are unknown. Cells that had been cultured for 10 days were the source of isolated CD4+ T cells. Infection with SARS-CoV-2 occurred in the person between March and December 2020, and PCR confirmed it. Participants were vaccinated with two doses of either the BNT162b2 or mRNA-1273 vaccine. Repertoires were generated with immunoSEQ multiplex PCR, while TCRdb's copy carries only in-frame clones and drops some. The sample lists roughly 33,000 clones, around 79% occurring once. Specimen: CD4+ T cells from PBMCs cultured without peptide, collected after COVID-19 vaccination. These receptor sequences come from a human donor who had a prior SARS-CoV-2 infection.

V gene TRBV5-1 combines with J gene TRBJ1-1; D may be TRBD1 (5 bases). Germline-derived CDR1 and CDR2 are SGHRS and YFSETQ. Between the trimmed V and J ends, which lost 3 bases and 0 bases, there was a span of 15 bases. The CDR3 is 16 amino acids. The CDR3 DNA follows: TGCGCCAGCAGCTCCCAAAGACAGAACCTGAACACTGAAGCTTTCTTT. Its translation: CASSSQRQNLNTEAFF.

The V and J genes are TRBV28 and TRBJ1-5, with a tentative D call TRBD1 (5 bases). V gave up 3 bases and J gave up 4 bases, with 10 bases separating them. The germline gives CDR1 MDHEN, CDR2 SYDVKM. The CDR3 is 14 residues long. This chain's CDR3 is CASSLRGPNQPQHF. The CDR3 nucleotides are TGTGCCAGCAGTTTGAGGGGTCCAAATCAGCCCCAGCATTTT.

V and J are TRBV7-2 and TRBJ1-2; tentative D call: TRBD1 (5 bases). Trimming left V 8 bases short and J 3 bases short, with 16 bases between. The CDR3 is made up of 14 amino acids. CDR1 is SGHTA and CDR2 is FQGNSA in the germline V gene. CDR3 sequence reads: CASSSGVGYYGYTF. The CDR3, as DNA: TGTGCCAGCTCCTCGGGGGTAGGGTACTATGGCTACACCTTC.

The CDR3 loop is CATSREGRNSPLHF. The CDR3 DNA follows: TGTGCCACCAGCAGAGAGGGTCGGAATTCACCCCTCCACTTT. The chain carries TRBV15 and TRBJ1-6, with D hard to call. The V end lost 0 bases, the J end lost 7 bases, and 7 bases lay between the germline ends. Germline V gene data show CDR1 as LNHNV and CDR2 as YYDKDF (reference sequence). The CDR3 totals 14 residues.

The chain couples TRBV11-3 to TRBJ1-1; TRBD1 matches at 8 bases. The CDR3 loop spans 15 amino acids. Trimming cost V 4 bases and J 3 bases; bases outside gene matches: 7. CDR1 is SGHNT, CDR2 YENEEA, per germline. DNA for the CDR3: TGTGCCAGCAGCTCCCAGGGGGCGCTGGACACTGAAGCTTTCTTT. Translation: CASSSQGALDTEAFF.

J is TRBJ2-4 and V is TRBV6-5, with unresolved D. V lost 7 bases, J lost 9 bases, and 19 bases lay in between. The CDR3 has 14 residues. Per the germline V gene, CDR1 is MNHEY and CDR2 is SVGAGI. The DNA of the CDR3 is TGTGCCAGCAAGTGGTTAGAATTATCGGGCATTCAGTACTTC. This codes for CASKWLELSGIQYF.

The CDR3, as DNA: TGTGCCAGCTCACCGGATGATAAAGCTTTCTTT. Translation: CASSPDDKAFF. The chain joins TRBV18 to TRBJ1-1; D is uncertain. The V end lost 3 bases, the J end lost 9 bases, and 8 bases lay between the germline ends. The CDR3 is 11 amino acids. Per the germline V gene, CDR1 is KGHSH and CDR2 is LQKENI. Full variable domain (outside the CDR3, taken from reference TRBV18 and TRBJ1-1): NAGVMQNPRHLVRRRGQEARLRCSPMKGHSHVYWYRQLPEEGLKFMVYLQKENIIDESGMPKERFSAEFPKEGPSILRIQQVVRGDSAAYFCASSPDDKAFFGQGTRLTVV.

The V call is TRBV27, the J call TRBJ1-1; the D gene is possibly TRBD1 (5 bases). Germline assignment: CDR1 MNHEY and CDR2 SMNVEV (reference sequence). V gave up 6 bases and J gave up 7 bases, with 15 bases separating them. The CDR3 runs to 13 residues. In DNA, the CDR3 is TGTGCCAGCAGGGGGACGAGTTACGGTGAAGCTTTCTTT. Translated, it gives CASRGTSYGEAFF.

This chain links TRBV28 with TRBJ2-7; tentatively, D is TRBD1 or TRBD2 (6 bases each). The V end lost 4 bases, the J end lost 5 bases, and 18 bases lay between the germline ends. Looked up from germline, CDR1 is MDHEN and CDR2 is SYDVKM. The CDR3 has 15 residues. The CDR3 bases are TGTGCCAGCAGTTGGCTGGGGGGCGCCTCGAACGAGCAGTACTTC. Encoded protein: CASSWLGGASNEQYF.

The rearrangement uses TRBV25-1 and TRBJ1-6; the D is unclear. Germline V gene lookup returns CDR1 MGHDK and CDR2 SYGVNS. The CDR3 runs 13 residues. V was shortened by 3 bases and J by 10 bases, with 10 bases between the two germline ends. The CDR3 loop reads CASSDAAASPLHF. Written as DNA, the CDR3 is TGTGCCAGCAGTGACGCTGCAGCGTCACCCCTCCACTTT.

CDR3 loop: CASSESWNTIYF. CDR3 nucleotide sequence: TGCGCCAGCAGTGAGTCCTGGAACACCATATATTTT. The genes are TRBV10-2 and TRBJ1-3; D gene uncertain. The CDR3 has 12 residues. Germline lookup yields CDR1 WSHSY and CDR2 SAAADI. V shed 0 bases and J shed 7 bases, with 4 bases lying between them.

The V gene is TRBV2, the J gene TRBJ1-3; D not resolved. The CDR3 contains 13 residues. CDR1 is SNHLY and CDR2 is FYNNEI in the germline V gene. Trimming cost V 6 bases and J 4 bases, with 10 bases left between them. The CDR3 region has the DNA TGTGCCAGCAGACGAGGCGGGGGAAACACCATATATTTT. Translating gives CASRRGGGNTIYF.

V usage is TRBV18 and J usage is TRBJ2-1; D might be TRBD1 or TRBD2, each matching 5 bases. This CDR3 has 18 residues. V was shortened by 0 bases and J by 2 bases, with 17 bases between the two germline ends. The V gene's germline CDR1 is KGHSH and CDR2 LQKENI. The CDR3 protein is CASSPPLGRRGTYNEQFF. The CDR3 DNA reads TGTGCCAGCTCACCACCGCTGGGGCGGAGAGGGACCTACAATGAGCAGTTCTTC.

This chain uses TRBV28 with TRBJ1-5; D call uncertain. CDR3 size: 13 residues. Germline CDR1 MDHEN, CDR2 SYDVKM. Trimming removed 8 bases at V and 5 bases at J, with 13 bases between. In DNA, the CDR3 is TGTGCCAGCCGGATTGGGATCTATCAGCCCCAGCATTTT. It yields the protein CASRIGIYQPQHF.

The chain uses TRBV7-9 and TRBJ1-2; D unresolved. The CDR3 covers 11 residues. V lost 0 bases and J 8 bases, leaving 4 bases between the germline ends. Germline assignment: CDR1 SEHNR and CDR2 FQNEAQ (reference sequence). CDR3 in DNA: TGTGCCAGCAGCTTAGCGGGGGGCTACACCTTC. Its protein is CASSLAGGYTF.

This chain joins TRBV18 and TRBJ2-5; 7 nucleotides agree with TRBD1. Trimming took 0 bases from V and 7 from J; bases not matched to a gene: 8. The germline gives CDR1 KGHSH, CDR2 LQKENI. This CDR3 is 15 amino acids long. The CDR3 DNA follows: TGTGCCAGCTCACCACCGGTAGGGACAGAGGGGACCCAGTACTTC. Its protein product is CASSPPVGTEGTQYF.

This clone was counted once. The chain links TRBV11-2 to TRBJ2-7; unclear D gene. V was cut by 1 base and J by 2 bases, with 9 bases left in between. This CDR3 contains 14 residues. Germline-derived CDR1 and CDR2 are SGHAT and FQNNGV. In nucleotides, the CDR3 is TGTGCCAGCAGCTTAGGACACTTTACCTACGAGCAGTACTTC. Protein sequence: CASSLGHFTYEQYF.

The chain employs TRBV9 and TRBJ2-1, with TRBD2 matching 8 bases. This CDR3 has 15 amino acids. Germline CDR1 and CDR2: SGDLS and YYNGEE. The junction had 7 bases not matched to a gene; V was cut back by 0 bases and J by 8 bases. The CDR3 coding sequence is TGTGCCAGCAGCGTAGATGTCGGGGGGGGCTATGAGCAGTTCTTC. Its translation: CASSVDVGGGYEQFF.

This rearrangement joins TRBV3-1 (or the pseudogene TRBV3-2) to TRBJ1-4, with 10 bases matching TRBD1. CDR1 and CDR2 (germline): LGHDT, YNNKEL (reference sequence). V lost 4 bases and J lost 6; bases outside the gene matches: 5. This CDR3 contains 15 residues. The CDR3 coding sequence is TGTGCCAGCAGCCGCCGGACAGGGGGAGATGAAAAACTGTTTTTT. It encodes CASSRRTGGDEKLFF.

A word on this clone: The same CDR3 is also encoded by other DNA sequences in this sample. V is TRBV5-1 and J is TRBJ2-5, with TRBD1 identical over 12 bases. J was trimmed by 0 bases and V by 4 bases; bases with no gene match: 4. The CDR3 extends over 16 amino acids. The germline CDR1 and CDR2 sequences are SGHRS and YFSETQ. The CDR3 DNA reads as TGCGCCAGCAGCCCGGGGACAGGGGGCTACCAAGAGACCCAGTACTTC. It specifies CASSPGTGGYQETQYF.

This rearrangement joins TRBV29-1 to TRBJ1-4; unclear D gene. Trimming removed 4 bases at V and 1 base at J, with 10 bases between. The CDR3 totals 14 residues. Looked up from germline, CDR1 is SQVTM and CDR2 is ANQGSEA. The CDR3 sequence: CSVALTGTNEKLFF. The CDR3 nucleotides are TGCAGCGTTGCCCTGACGGGAACTAATGAAAAACTGTTTTTT.

The chain couples TRBV11-2 to TRBJ2-7; weak D call: TRBD1 (5 bases). Trimming pared 11 bases from V and 4 bases from J, leaving 18 bases between. Germline loops: CDR1 SGHAT, CDR2 FQNNGV. CDR3 length: 13 residues. The CDR3 DNA sequence: TGTGCCTCAAGCCAGGGCAGGTATTACGAGCAGTACTTC. Amino acids: CASSQGRYYEQYF.

The chain joins TRBV2 to TRBJ2-2; 10 bases line up with TRBD2. CDR3 length equals 15 residues. Germline assignment: CDR1 SNHLY and CDR2 FYNNEI. The junction had 2 bases not matched to a gene; V was cut back by 3 bases and J by 4 bases. DNA of the CDR3: TGTGCCAGCAGTGAGGCTAGCGGGGGCACCGGGGAGCTGTTTTTT. It translates to CASSEASGGTGELFF.

The chain carries TRBV19 and TRBJ1-1, with 7 nucleotides matching TRBD1. Trimming at V came to 4 bases and at J to 3 bases, leaving 5 bases not matched to a gene. The CDR3 runs 14 residues. CDR1 and CDR2 (germline): LNHDA, SQIVND (reference sequence). CDR3 in DNA: TGTGCCAGTAGTAGACAGGGTTTTGACACTGAAGCTTTCTTT. This sequence encodes CASSRQGFDTEAFF.

This rearrangement joins TRBV5-6 to TRBJ2-7, with D uncertain. The CDR3 sequence is 12 residues long. Germline lookup yields CDR1 SGHDT and CDR2 YYEEEE. V was shortened by 3 bases and J by 0 bases, with 4 bases between the two germline ends. The CDR3 region is CASSSSSYEQYF. The CDR3 DNA is TGTGCCAGCAGCTCCAGCTCCTACGAGCAGTACTTC.

The V gene is TRBV11-3, the J gene TRBJ1-1; D perhaps matches TRBD1 (6 bases). The CDR3 totals 15 residues. V dropped 3 bases and J dropped 1 base, with 12 bases sitting between them. Germline CDR1 is SGHNT and CDR2 is YENEEA. The CDR3 reads CASSLPGHRNTEAFF. The CDR3 nucleotides read TGTGCCAGCAGCTTGCCGGGACATAGGAACACTGAAGCTTTCTTT.

The V and J genes are TRBV9 and TRBJ2-1; TRBD2 matches 14 bases. After removal of 4 bases from V and 0 bases from J, the junction contained 3 bases not matched to a gene. The CDR3 is 17 amino acids. Germline-derived CDR1 and CDR2 are SGDLS and YYNGEE. CDR3 amino acids: CASSSGTSGSSYNEQFF. DNA of the CDR3: TGTGCCAGCAGCTCCGGGACTAGCGGGAGCTCCTACAATGAGCAGTTCTTC. Based on the CDR3 plus reference TRBV9 and TRBJ2-1, the full variable domain is DSGVTQTPKHLITATGQRVTLRCSPRSGDLSVYWYQQSLDQGLQFLIQYYNGEERAKGNILERFSAQQFPDLHSELNLSSLELGDSALYFCASSSGTSGSSYNEQFFGPGTRLTVL.

This clone was seen only a few times. This sequence joins TRBV10-1 and TRBJ1-1; 10 nucleotides align to TRBD1. The CDR3 is 18 residues long. Germline CDR1 is WNHNN and CDR2 is SYGVQD (reference sequence). J lost 0 bases, V lost 7 bases, and 14 bases had no gene match. CDR3 amino acids: CASIFFPRTGGMNTEAFF. For the CDR3, the DNA is TGCGCCAGCATCTTTTTTCCCCGGACAGGGGGGATGAACACTGAAGCTTTCTTT.